The present TCR beta chain was sequenced within a study of blood T cells in healthy people across ages (dated by TCRdb to between 2014 and 2017). Turning to the overall study: In model experiments, template switching captured about one uniquely barcoded TCR beta cDNA molecule for every two T cells. Donors were grouped into four age groups: young (average about 15 years), middle-aged (39), aged (around 60) and long-lived (just over 80). Two additional independent replicas of 1 million unique cDNA reads from the same blood draw were analyzed for two donors (one aged 18 to 30 and one aged 80 or older). To avoid experimental bias, donors of different ages were distributed randomly across sequencing lanes. Age-related changes in TCR beta repertoire diversity were measured in the study by deep sequencing normalized with unique cDNA molecular identifiers. Beyond this particular receptor, the publication reports: Bulk unsorted PBMC profiling prevented conclusive comparison of naive and antigen-experienced compartments. The long-lived group showed more naive CD4+ T cells, fewer expanded clones and increased TCR diversity than the aged group, suggesting age selection. A strong correlation was found between observed TCR beta diversity and the percentage of naive T cells measured by flow cytometry. As age increased, observed TCR beta diversity per million T cells dropped in a roughly linear way, and a significant reduction was already evident by age about 36. Donor CMV infection status was unknown, potentially confounding age-related changes in expanded clonotypes. Estimates of total diversity based on one million sequenced T cells were regarded as lower bounds and as underestimates.

This clonotype was detected only a few times. This clone's antigen is unknown. No base qualities exist here, and no much larger clone lies one base off it. Donors were 39 systemically healthy Caucasian individuals from Russia aged roughly 6 to 95 years. Around 10 milliliters of peripheral blood were collected from each donor into EDTA-treated Vacutainer tubes. Ficoll-Paque density-gradient centrifugation was used to isolate PBMCs, with at least 6 million per sample. Total RNA, at least 5.5 micrograms per sample, was extracted from PBMCs with Trizol reagent. For every donor, flow cytometry on a PBMC aliquot measured the percentage of naive CD45RAhigh/CD27high T cells. The method behind the library was 5' RACE. The sequencer listed for this sample is Illumina HiSeq 2500. The second PCR ran for about 6 to 12 cycles and used a J-beta primer mix along with a sample-barcoded 5' primer. A unique molecular identifier was introduced onto each TCR beta cDNA molecule by a template-switch 5' adaptor carrying 12 random nucleotides. At least 3 million CDR3-containing paired-end reads were obtained from each sample. The Mint cDNA synthesis kit, primed by a TRBC-specific oligonucleotide, was used to synthesize first-strand cDNA from all RNA. Following uracil-DNA glycosylase treatment, a first 18-cycle PCR with universal primers M1SS and BC2_uni_R was performed on all cDNA. The paper's data handling went like this. Each sample was normalized by randomly selecting 1 million high-quality reads, each carrying a distinct molecular identifier. Reads with shared molecular identifiers were discarded instead of being binned into consensus sequences. MiTCR, run with a Q25 quality threshold and the strictest error-elimination algorithm, handled CDR3 identification, clonotype clustering and error correction. Lower-bound total TCR beta diversity was estimated with a nonparametric unseen species model using Euler transformation. Clones were called with MiXCR by TCRdb after fastp trimmed the public reads at Q25, and only in-frame beta chains were retained. Every CDR3 protein is listed once, alongside the most common genes and DNA of its rows. TCRdb assigned the V and J calls; the authors' analysis was not used. Across this sample there are more than 650,000 distinct CDR3 sequences, with about a fifth seen only once. The leading ten clones occupy about 22% of the sample.

CDR1 and CDR2 are read off the germline V gene as MNHNS and SASEGT. Reading from cysteine to phenylalanine, the CDR3 counts 15 amino acids. Just CDR3 DNA is preserved here, 45 bases in frame from base 1. V lost 2 bases and J lost 2 bases; the stretch between them is 13 bases long. The chain joins TRBV6-1 to TRBJ2-7; 5 matching bases give a weak D call of TRBD1. Material: blood. This clonotype originated in a man aged 65-85 years in good health. The CDR3 protein sequence reads: CASSENGAGPYEQYF. The nucleotides are TGTGCCAGCAGTGAAAATGGAGCAGGGCCCTACGAGCAGTACTTC.